A single sample is the source of the 18 T cell receptor beta chains below, sequenced in a study of blood T cells in healthy people across ages. Primers used in a second PCR of about 7 to 12 cycles were a sample-barcoded 5' primer and a J-beta primer mix. Via MiXCR, TCRdb re-called the 5' RACE reads, giving one row per CDR3 protein. The data contain roughly 640,000 distinct CDR3 sequences, under 30% of them singletons. Sequenced input: blood. Receptors originate from a woman aged 80 or older in good health.

In the case of this clonotype: One junction end does not reproduce the germline sequence, and a read error may be involved. The genes are TRBV7-2 and TRBJ1-2; D is possibly TRBD1 (5 bases). CDR1 is SGHTA, CDR2 FQGNSA, per germline. The CDR3 has 14 amino acids. As DNA, the CDR3 is TGCGCCAGCAGCGTAGGAGGGGTATTTGGTGGCTACACCTTC. This gives the protein CASSVGGVFGGYTF.

A remark on this clonotype: Since a much larger clone is just one base distant, this may be a read error. The J gene is TRBJ1-1, the V gene TRBV20-1; no reliable D call. Germline CDR1 and CDR2: DFQATT and SNEGSKA (reference sequence). Trimming cost V 6 bases and J 4 bases, with 9 bases left between them. This CDR3 spans 11 amino acids. The CDR3 nucleotides are TGCAGTGCGGACGGGTGCACTGAAGCTTTCTTT. It yields the protein CSADGCTEAFF.

Concerning this clonotype: A much larger clonotype is one base distant, so this may be a read error. This chain joins TRBV6-1 and TRBJ2-7; no definite D call. The V end lost 6 bases, the J end lost 4 bases, and 16 bases lay between the germline ends. Germline lookup yields CDR1 MNHNS and CDR2 SASEGT. The CDR3 loop spans 14 amino acids. CDR3 sequence: CASRAVGTYYEQYF. For the CDR3, the DNA is TGTGCCAGCAGGGCAGTCGGAACATATTACGAGCAGTACTTC.

The genes are TRBV20-1 and TRBJ1-5, with D perhaps TRBD1 (6 bases). The CDR3 loop spans 16 amino acids. In germline, CDR1 is DFQATT, CDR2 SNEGSKA (reference sequence). Deletions cut 0 bases from V and 2 bases from J, with 14 bases between. The CDR3 is CSARDPQGRGNQPQHF. The CDR3 DNA is TGCAGTGCTAGAGATCCGCAGGGGAGAGGCAATCAGCCCCAGCATTTT.

There are many counts of this clonotype. This chain connects TRBV5-1 to TRBJ2-1; no reliable D call. The CDR3 has 14 residues. The V and J ends lost 0 bases and 6 bases respectively, with 10 bases between them. The V gene's germline CDR1 is SGHRS and CDR2 YFSETQ. CDR3 DNA: TGCGCCAGCAGCTTGGCACTACCTCCCAATGAGCAGTTCTTC. This gives the protein CASSLALPPNEQFF.

This clonotype was observed many times. V usage is TRBV29-1 and J usage is TRBJ1-4; no reliable D call. This CDR3 is built from 13 residues. Germline V lookup: CDR1 SQVTM, CDR2 ANQGSEA. V was pared by 0 bases and J by 8 bases, with 10 bases between. The CDR3 loop reads CSVEDHDGEKLFF. The CDR3 DNA follows: TGCAGCGTTGAAGATCATGATGGGGAAAAACTGTTTTTT. The full variable domain, with the rest looked up from reference TRBV29-1 and TRBJ1-4, is SAVISQKPSRDICQRGTSLTIQCQVDSQVTMMFWYRQQPGQSLTLIATANQGSEATYESGFVIDKFPISRPNLTFSTLTVSNMSPEDSSIYLCSVEDHDGEKLFFGSGTQLSVL.

This clonotype has at least ten counts. The rearrangement uses TRBV7-2 and TRBJ2-3; D gene unclear. Trimming cost V 4 bases and J 2 bases, with 10 bases left between them. This CDR3 spans 14 amino acids. Germline V CDR1 and CDR2: SGHTA, FQGNSA. Here the CDR3 DNA reads TGTGCCAGCAGCTCCGGCCATACCACAGATACGCAGTATTTT. Translating gives CASSSGHTTDTQYF.

The rearrangement joins TRBV9 to TRBJ1-3; D is unresolved. The CDR3 has 12 residues. The V gene's germline CDR1 is SGDLS and CDR2 YYNGEE. Trimming stripped 4 bases from V and 8 bases from J, with 10 bases between. For the CDR3, the DNA is TGTGCCAGCAGCACCCTGGATGACACCATATATTTT. Protein product: CASSTLDDTIYF.

Concerning this clonotype itself: One junction end disagrees with the germline gene, perhaps due to a read error. This chain links TRBV7-2 with TRBJ2-2; D unresolved. The germline V gene encodes CDR1 SGHTA and CDR2 FQGNSA. This CDR3 contains 13 residues. Here the CDR3 reads CACSSVGLGELFF. In nucleotides, the CDR3 is TGTGCCTGCAGCTCCGTCGGCCTCGGGGAGCTGTTTTTT.

The genes are TRBV20-1 and TRBJ1-5; D unclear. Germline V gene data show CDR1 as DFQATT and CDR2 as SNEGSKA (reference sequence). The CDR3 totals 14 residues. Between the trimmed V and J ends, which lost 0 bases and 1 base, there was a span of 7 bases. The DNA of the CDR3 is TGCAGTGCTAGAGAACAGATGAGCAATCAGCCCCAGCATTTT. Its protein product is CSAREQMSNQPQHF.

The sample holds many counts of this clonotype. The chain recombines TRBV11-3 with TRBJ2-5, with D perhaps matching TRBD2 (6 bases). V was trimmed by 2 bases and J by 5 bases, leaving 12 bases between them. The CDR3 contains 14 residues. Germline CDR1 and CDR2: SGHNT and YENEEA. The CDR3 loop reads CASSLSGVGETQYF. CDR3 in DNA: TGTGCCAGCAGCTTATCGGGGGTAGGGGAGACCCAGTACTTC.

This clonotype was counted ten times or more. V is TRBV27 and J is TRBJ2-7; tentatively, D is TRBD1 or TRBD2 (5 bases each). This CDR3 comprises 12 residues. Trimming pared 8 bases from V and 4 bases from J, leaving 12 bases between. Germline V gene lookup returns CDR1 MNHEY and CDR2 SMNVEV (reference sequence). Here the CDR3 DNA reads TGTGCCAGCGGGGGTCAGCAATACGAGCAGTACTTC. Translated: CASGGQQYEQYF.

The J gene is TRBJ2-4, the V gene TRBV6-5, with D hard to call. The J call is in doubt because the DNA end fits TRBJ2-7 better. Germline CDR1 MNHEY, CDR2 SVGAGI. The CDR3 consists of 13 residues. DNA for the CDR3: TGTGCCAGCAGAAAAGAGGTAATCTACGAGCAGTACTTC. Its translation is CASRKEVIYEQYF.

With regard to this clonotype: A much larger clone sits a single nucleotide away, making a read error possible. CDR3 residues: CASSFAASGGMSMRQFF. CDR3 in DNA: TGTGCCAGCAGTTTTGCAGCTAGCGGGGGGATGTCAATGAGGCAGTTCTTC. The J gene is TRBJ2-1, the V gene TRBV12-3 or TRBV12-4, with 11 bases fitting TRBD2. The CDR3 has 17 residues. The J segment lost 12 bases and the V segment lost 3 bases, leaving 16 bases of the junction unmatched.

This clonotype was observed at least ten times. V and J are TRBV7-2 and TRBJ2-3; possible D gene TRBD1, 5 bases. Germline lookup yields CDR1 SGHTA and CDR2 FQGNSA. The V and J ends lost 5 bases and 5 bases respectively, with 8 bases between them. The CDR3 covers 12 residues. CDR3 nucleotides: TGTGCCAGCAGCCGCAGGGTAGATACGCAGTATTTT. This translates into CASSRRVDTQYF. Full variable domain (missing parts from reference TRBV7-2 and TRBJ2-3): GAGVSQSPSNKVTEKGKDVELRCDPISGHTALYWYRQSLGQGLEFLIYFQGNSAPDKSGLPSDRFSAERTGGSVSTLTIQRTQQEDSAVYLCASSRRVDTQYFGPGTRLTVL.

This chain connects TRBV5-8 to TRBJ2-1; 13 bases fit TRBD2. There are 15 residues in the CDR3. After removal of 4 bases from V and 8 bases from J, the junction contained 6 bases not matched to a gene. The germline V gene encodes CDR1 SGHTS and CDR2 YDEGEE. This CDR3 is CASSPGTSGEDEQFF. The CDR3 coding sequence is TGTGCCAGCAGCCCCGGGACTAGCGGGGAGGATGAGCAGTTCTTC.

By sample fraction, this clonotype is medium-sized (0.01 to 0.1%). The chain uses TRBV3-1 and TRBJ2-7; D not resolved. Between the trimmed V and J ends, which lost 1 base and 3 bases, there was a span of 13 bases. Germline CDR1 reads LGHDT; CDR2 reads YNNKEL (reference sequence). The CDR3 length is 15 residues. CDR3: CASSQAPTKNYEQYF. Written as DNA, the CDR3 is TGTGCCAGCAGCCAAGCCCCGACCAAAAACTACGAGCAGTACTTC.

This clonotype was detected many times. The J gene is TRBJ2-1, the V gene TRBV5-1, with D uncertain. CDR1 and CDR2 from the germline V gene are SGHRS and YFSETQ. This CDR3 is 14 amino acids long. V was clipped by 0 bases and J by 10 bases, with 14 bases between them. The CDR3 spells CASSLGPTNEEQFF. DNA for the CDR3: TGCGCCAGCAGCTTGGGTCCGACCAATGAGGAGCAGTTCTTC.